This T cell receptor (beta chain) was captured in a study of blood T cell repertoires in COVID-19. Study-level background: Acute and convalescent COVID-19 samples came from the United States, Italy and Spain. PBMCs, B-cell-depleted T cells, or T cells provided the cDNA or gDNA that made up the material.

Germline-derived CDR1 and CDR2 are SGDLS and YYNGEE. V was shortened by 0 bases and J by 4 bases, with 8 bases between the two germline ends. CDR3 length: 13 residues. Original analysis: The authors estimated nucleated cell counts from reference gene primer amplification. The assay was immunoSEQ multiplex PCR, and TCRdb's table has in-frame clones only and misses some. That table supplies the V and J calls and clone size; D and trimming were determined from the DNA. Of roughly 100,000 clones in the sample, about 90% were seen once. Material: peripheral blood. This rearrangement joins TRBV9 to TRBJ2-7, with a possible D match to TRBD1 (5 bases). This sequence was found in a human donor in a cohort sampled during active COVID-19. CDR3 in DNA: TGTGCCAGCAGCGTAGGGACAACGTACGAGCAGTACTTC. Translated: CASSVGTTYEQYF.